This T cell receptor beta chain was identified in a study of cytomegalovirus exposure and HLA in healthy donors. Study-wide results and caveats: The authors listed some 160 TCR beta chains as cytomegalovirus-associated. Reports indicated that the classifier achieved high specificity and sensitivity in diagnosing cytomegalovirus status.

PCR was performed using 60 Vbeta and 13 Jbeta primers. Repertoires were generated with immunoSEQ multiplex PCR, while TCRdb's copy carries only in-frame clones and drops some. The sample contains 150,000 to 180,000 clones, 80% to 90% of which appear only once. There were likely unrecorded immune exposures, though donors were nominally healthy when sampled. A remark on this clone: Its antigen is unidentified.

The J segment lost 3 bases and the V segment lost 2 bases, leaving 2 bases of the junction unmatched. The CDR3 extends over 14 amino acids. Germline-derived CDR1 and CDR2 are MDHEN and SYDVKM. Sequenced sample: PBMCs. The sequence derives from a woman under 30 in good health and CMV-seronegative. This chain links TRBV28 with TRBJ2-7; 9 bases match TRBD1. The CDR3 region has the DNA TGTGCCAGCAGTTTAAGGACAGGGGACTACGAGCAGTACTTC. Protein product: CASSLRTGDYEQYF.